This T cell receptor beta chain was identified during a study of post-analysis software for immune sequencing data. Broader study findings: Controls significantly exceeded multiple sclerosis patients in normalized Chao1 diversity.

In regard to this clonotype: Antigen unknown.

Unique molecular identifiers were built into the TCR beta cDNA libraries. MiXCR was run by TCRdb on the PCR reads, yielding one entry per CDR3 protein. Of roughly 670,000 distinct CDR3 sequences in the sample, more than 50% were seen once. The sample consisted of blood. The sequence derives from a girl aged 2 to 10 with multiple sclerosis.

CDR3 sequence: CASSLLQETGELFF. DNA of the CDR3: TGTGCCAGCAGCTTATTACAAGAAACCGGGGAGCTGTTTTTT. The chain has TRBV7-2 and TRBJ2-2, with D unclear. The V gene lost 2 bases and the J gene lost 5 bases, with 9 bases spanning the gap. The length of the CDR3 is 14 residues. Germline lookup yields CDR1 SGHTA and CDR2 FQGNSA.